Listed here are 18 T cell receptor beta chains from one sample, sequenced in a study of T-cell reconstitution after alpha-beta-depleted transplantation in children. The authors prepared the TCRbeta library with unique molecular identifiers. MiXCR, applied by TCRdb to the PCR reads, yields one record per CDR3 protein. The sample yields under 850,000 distinct CDR3 sequences, roughly 13% seen once. The sample was PBMCs, taken before TCRalphabeta/CD19-depleted stem cell transplant. These receptors all come from a girl aged 2 to 10 with congenital amegakaryocytic thrombocytopenia, due to receive a stem cell transplant.

This clonotype was seen a handful of times. This sequence joins TRBV5-1 and TRBJ1-4, with TRBD1 identical over 8 bases. The CDR3 length is 15 residues. Germline lookup yields CDR1 SGHRS and CDR2 YFSETQ. V lost 4 bases to trimming and J lost 6 bases; unmatched junction nucleotides: 8. The CDR3 nucleotides are TGCGCCAGCAGCATCGGACAGGGCATGGATGAAAAACTGTTTTTT. Protein sequence: CASSIGQGMDEKLFF.

The CDR3 coding sequence is TGTGCCAGCAGGACAGGAAGCTTTCGGGAGCTGTTTTTT. Encoded protein: CASRTGSFRELFF. The chain has TRBV28 and TRBJ2-2; a possible D gene is TRBD1 (6 bases). Germline lookup yields CDR1 MDHEN and CDR2 SYDVKM. The CDR3 sequence is 13 residues long. V dropped 6 bases and J dropped 9 bases, with 14 bases sitting between them.

There are a few counts of this clonotype. The CDR3, as DNA: TGTGCCAGCAGTTACGGGCTAGACCTGGGTGAGCAGTTCTTC. It is translated as CASSYGLDLGEQFF. The chain joins TRBV6-5 to TRBJ2-1; D is undetermined. Germline CDR1 reads MNHEY; CDR2 reads SVGAGI. V was cut by 2 bases and J by 9 bases, with 14 bases left in between. This CDR3 spans 14 amino acids.

CDR3 sequence (DNA): TGTGCCACCCGGGCAAACACAGATACGCAGTATTTT. Residues: CATRANTDTQYF. The V and J genes are TRBV10-3 and TRBJ2-3; no clear D. CDR3 length: 12 amino acids. V was shortened by 10 bases and J by 2 bases, with 10 bases between the two germline ends. The germline V gene encodes CDR1 ENHRY and CDR2 SYGVKD.

This clonotype was picked up many times. The chain has TRBV19 and TRBJ2-3; D is perhaps TRBD1 or TRBD2 (6 bases each). The CDR3 is 15 residues long. Germline CDR1 reads LNHDA; CDR2 reads SQIVND (reference sequence). Trimming took 3 bases from V and 3 from J, leaving 13 bases between them. The CDR3 region has the DNA TGTGCCAGTAGTATCAGGGGAGGTTCGACAGATACGCAGTATTTT. Translation: CASSIRGGSTDTQYF.

This clonotype occurred many times. V is TRBV7-9 and J is TRBJ2-7; possibly TRBD1 for D (6 bases). This CDR3 region has 14 residues. Germline assignment: CDR1 SEHNR and CDR2 FQNEAQ (reference sequence). Trimming pared 1 base from V and 6 bases from J, leaving 13 bases between. The CDR3 spells CASSLGGQRSEQYF. CDR3 sequence (DNA): TGTGCCAGCAGCTTAGGAGGACAGAGGTCCGAGCAGTACTTC.

This clonotype was detected many times. The chain has TRBV12-3 or TRBV12-4 and TRBJ2-5; D may be TRBD1 (5 bases). The V and J ends lost 5 bases and 2 bases respectively, with 15 bases between them. This CDR3 region has 15 residues. The CDR3 coding sequence is TGTGCCAGCAGTCGCGGCAGGGCTCCTCAAGAGACCCAGTACTTC. Amino acids: CASSRGRAPQETQYF.

About this clonotype: This clone may be a read error of a much larger clone one base away. The J gene is TRBJ2-1, the V gene TRBV20-1; no definite D call. Per germline, CDR1 DFQATT and CDR2 SNEGSKA (reference sequence). The CDR3 has 11 residues. The CDR3 loop is CSDRAWDEQFF. The DNA for the CDR3 is TGCAGTGATAGAGCCTGGGATGAGCAGTTCTTC.

This clonotype was seen repeatedly, ten times or more. The J gene is TRBJ1-5, the V gene TRBV19, with 8 bases that match TRBD1. CDR1 is LNHDA and CDR2 is SQIVND in the germline V gene (reference sequence). The CDR3 contains 17 residues. Trimming took 5 bases from V and 3 from J; bases not matched to a gene: 12. The DNA for the CDR3 is TGTGCCAGTAGTGTCGTGGCAGGGGGCTTTCCCAATCAGCCCCAGCATTTT. Its translation: CASSVVAGGFPNQPQHF.

This clonotype appeared many times. The V gene is TRBV4-1, the J gene TRBJ2-1; maybe TRBD1 (5 bases). This CDR3 has 17 amino acids. V lost 2 bases to trimming and J lost 5 bases, with 19 bases between them. The germline CDR1 and CDR2 sequences are MGHRA and YSYEKL. The CDR3: CASSQPSIGAKNNEQFF. The DNA for the CDR3 is TGCGCCAGCAGCCAACCCTCTATTGGGGCCAAAAACAATGAGCAGTTCTTC.

There are many counts of this clonotype. This chain links TRBV20-1 with TRBJ2-3; perhaps TRBD2 as D (6 bases). The length of the CDR3 is 13 residues. The V end lost 7 bases, the J end lost 4 bases, and 15 bases lay between the germline ends. In germline, CDR1 is DFQATT, CDR2 SNEGSKA (reference sequence). The CDR3 loop is CSGDGGIPDTQYF. The DNA of the CDR3 is TGCAGTGGGGACGGGGGAATCCCAGATACGCAGTATTTT.

There are a few counts of this clonotype. The V call is TRBV6-1, the J call TRBJ2-5; 12 bases map to TRBD1. Germline V gene lookup returns CDR1 MNHNS and CDR2 SASEGT. The length of the CDR3 is 14 residues. After removal of 8 bases from V and 4 bases from J, the junction contained 5 bases not matched to a gene. The CDR3 coding sequence is TGTGCCAGCCGGGACAGGGGGCGCTTAGAGACCCAGTACTTC. It is translated as CASRDRGRLETQYF.

This rearrangement joins TRBV5-1 to TRBJ2-1, with a possible D match to TRBD2 (5 bases). CDR3 size: 14 residues. V shed 1 base and J shed 7 bases, with 12 bases lying between them. Germline CDR1 SGHRS, CDR2 YFSETQ. Here the CDR3 DNA reads TGCGCCAGCAGCTTGTCGGGGATGGGAAATGAGCAGTTCTTC. Translation gives CASSLSGMGNEQFF.

This clonotype was counted at least ten times. This CDR3 is CASSPIQGGNTGELFF. The CDR3 region has the DNA TGTGCCAGCAGCCCAATCCAGGGGGGGAACACCGGGGAGCTGTTTTTT. The V call is TRBV12-3 or TRBV12-4, the J call TRBJ2-2, with a weak D call TRBD1 (7 bases). This CDR3 contains 16 residues. Between the trimmed V and J ends, which lost 6 bases and 1 base, there was a span of 15 bases.

J is TRBJ1-1 and V is TRBV5-1; 7 bases map to TRBD1. V shed 6 bases, J shed 1 base, and the junction held 6 bases outside the gene matches. Germline CDR1 and CDR2: SGHRS and YFSETQ. The CDR3 is 14 residues long. The CDR3 loop reads CASTLGQENTEAFF. In DNA form, the CDR3 reads TGCGCCAGCACCCTCGGACAGGAGAACACTGAAGCTTTCTTT.

The chain combines TRBV15 with TRBJ2-3; 8 nucleotides agree with TRBD2. Trimming cost V 0 bases and J 2 bases; bases outside gene matches: 7. CDR1 LNHNV and CDR2 YYDKDF come from the germline V gene (reference sequence). The CDR3 runs 17 residues. The CDR3 loop is CATSREAVAGSTDTQYF. The CDR3 DNA reads as TGTGCCACCAGCAGAGAGGCAGTAGCGGGATCCACAGATACGCAGTATTTT.

The J gene is TRBJ2-7, the V gene TRBV5-8; D call uncertain. V was clipped by 2 bases and J by 6 bases, with 12 bases between them. Germline V lookup: CDR1 SGHTS, CDR2 YDEGEE. CDR3 length: 13 amino acids. The CDR3 loop reads CASSFGRPCEQYF. In DNA, the CDR3 is TGTGCCAGCAGCTTCGGGCGCCCCTGCGAGCAGTACTTC.

In its sample, this clonotype was seen once. This chain uses TRBV27 with TRBJ2-1; TRBD1 matches at 7 bases. This CDR3 spans 15 amino acids. Germline trimming cut 3 bases from V and 4 bases from J; bases unmatched to any gene: 6. Germline-derived CDR1 and CDR2 are MNHEY and SMNVEV (reference sequence). The CDR3 region is CASSFRGLWYNEQFF. CDR3 coding DNA: TGTGCCAGCAGTTTTAGGGGGCTTTGGTACAATGAGCAGTTCTTC.